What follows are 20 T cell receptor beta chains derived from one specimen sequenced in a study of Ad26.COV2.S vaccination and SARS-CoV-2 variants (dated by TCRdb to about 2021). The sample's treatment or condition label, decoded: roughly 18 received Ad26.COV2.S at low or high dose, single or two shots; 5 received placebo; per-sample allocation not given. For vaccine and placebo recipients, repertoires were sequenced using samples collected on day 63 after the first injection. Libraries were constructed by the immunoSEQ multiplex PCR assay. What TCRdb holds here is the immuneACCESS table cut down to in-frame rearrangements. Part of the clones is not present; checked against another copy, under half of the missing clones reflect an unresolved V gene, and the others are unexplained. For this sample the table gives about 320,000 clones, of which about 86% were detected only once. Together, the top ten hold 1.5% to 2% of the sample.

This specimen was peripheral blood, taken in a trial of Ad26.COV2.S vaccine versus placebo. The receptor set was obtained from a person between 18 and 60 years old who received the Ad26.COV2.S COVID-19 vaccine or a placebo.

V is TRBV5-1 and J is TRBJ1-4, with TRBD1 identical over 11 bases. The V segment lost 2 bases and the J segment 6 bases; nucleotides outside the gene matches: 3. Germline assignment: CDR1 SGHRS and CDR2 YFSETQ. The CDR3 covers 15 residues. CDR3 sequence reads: CASSFWGQGDEKLFF. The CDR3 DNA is TGCGCCAGCAGCTTTTGGGGACAGGGGGATGAAAAACTGTTTTTT.

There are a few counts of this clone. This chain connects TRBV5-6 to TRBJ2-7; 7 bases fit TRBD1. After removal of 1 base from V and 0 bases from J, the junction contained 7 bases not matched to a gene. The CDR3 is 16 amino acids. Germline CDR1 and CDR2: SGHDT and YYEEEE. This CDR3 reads CASSLFSRGSSYEQYF. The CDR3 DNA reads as TGTGCCAGCAGCTTGTTTTCCAGGGGGAGCTCCTACGAGCAGTACTTC.

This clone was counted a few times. The CDR3 DNA is TGTGCCAGCAGTGAACGTCGAGGGTATACGACTGAAGCTTTCTTT. Residues: CASSERRGYTTEAFF. V usage is TRBV6-1 and J usage is TRBJ1-1; D not resolved. The V gene's germline CDR1 is MNHNS and CDR2 SASEGT. The CDR3 consists of 15 residues. Trimming took off 2 bases at V and 5 bases at J, with 15 bases between the two ends.

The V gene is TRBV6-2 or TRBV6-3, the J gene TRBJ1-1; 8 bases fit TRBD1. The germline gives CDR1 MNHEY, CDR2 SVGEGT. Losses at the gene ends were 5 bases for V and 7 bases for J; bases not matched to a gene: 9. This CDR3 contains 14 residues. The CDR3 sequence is CASSDPGQALEAFF. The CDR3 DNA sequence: TGTGCCAGCAGTGATCCGGGACAGGCTCTTGAAGCTTTCTTT.

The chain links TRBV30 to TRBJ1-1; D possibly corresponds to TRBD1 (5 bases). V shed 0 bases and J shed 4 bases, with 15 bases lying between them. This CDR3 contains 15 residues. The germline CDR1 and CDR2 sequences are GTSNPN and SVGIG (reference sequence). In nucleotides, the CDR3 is TGTGCCTGGAGTGTCGGCAGGGTACGTAGCACTGAAGCTTTCTTT. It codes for CAWSVGRVRSTEAFF.

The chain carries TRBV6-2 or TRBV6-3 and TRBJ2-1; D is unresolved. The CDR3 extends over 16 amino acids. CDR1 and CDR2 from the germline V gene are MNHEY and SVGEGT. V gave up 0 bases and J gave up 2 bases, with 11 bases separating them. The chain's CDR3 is CASSYSGLAPYNEQFF. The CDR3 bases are TGTGCCAGCAGTTACTCCGGGCTCGCACCCTACAATGAGCAGTTCTTC.

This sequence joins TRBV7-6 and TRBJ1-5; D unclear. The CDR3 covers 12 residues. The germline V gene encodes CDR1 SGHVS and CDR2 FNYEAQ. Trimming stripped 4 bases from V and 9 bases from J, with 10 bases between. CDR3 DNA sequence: TGTGCCAGCAGCTCCCCTGGGAGGCCCCAGCATTTT. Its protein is CASSSPGRPQHF.

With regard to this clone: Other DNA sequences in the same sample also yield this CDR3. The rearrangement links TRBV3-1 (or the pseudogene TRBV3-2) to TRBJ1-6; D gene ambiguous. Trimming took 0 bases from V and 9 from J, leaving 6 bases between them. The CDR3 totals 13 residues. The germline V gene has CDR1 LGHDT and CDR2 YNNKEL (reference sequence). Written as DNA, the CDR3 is TGTGCCAGCAGCCAAGATCCGGGTTCACCCCTCCACTTT. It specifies CASSQDPGSPLHF.

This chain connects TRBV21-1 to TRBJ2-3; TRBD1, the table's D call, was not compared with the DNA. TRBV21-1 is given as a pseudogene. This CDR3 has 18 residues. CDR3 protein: CASSKVGGDSVFADTQYF. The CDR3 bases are TGTGCCAGCAGCAAAGTAGGAGGGGACAGTGTCTTCGCGGATACGCAGTATTTT.

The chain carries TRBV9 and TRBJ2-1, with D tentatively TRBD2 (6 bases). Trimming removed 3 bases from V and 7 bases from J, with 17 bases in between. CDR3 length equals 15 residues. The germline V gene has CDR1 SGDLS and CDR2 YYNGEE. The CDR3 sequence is CASSDRFSGGNEQFF. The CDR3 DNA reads TGTGCCAGCAGCGACAGGTTTTCTGGGGGGAATGAGCAGTTCTTC.

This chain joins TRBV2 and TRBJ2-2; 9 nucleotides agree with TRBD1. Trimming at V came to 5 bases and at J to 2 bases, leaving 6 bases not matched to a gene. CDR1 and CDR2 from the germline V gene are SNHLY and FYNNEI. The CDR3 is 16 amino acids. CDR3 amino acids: CASSPGQGLNTGELFF. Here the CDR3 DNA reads TGTGCCAGCAGTCCGGGACAGGGTCTTAACACCGGGGAGCTGTTTTTT.

CDR3 DNA sequence: TGTGCCAGCAGCTTGGAAGGGGGAGGCAATCAGCCCCAGCATTTT. Its translation: CASSLEGGGNQPQHF. The chain couples TRBV5-6 to TRBJ1-5, with a tentative D call TRBD1 (6 bases). This CDR3 contains 15 residues. The germline gives CDR1 SGHDT, CDR2 YYEEEE. V lost 0 bases, J lost 2 bases, and 9 bases lay in between. Supplemented by reference TRBV5-6 and TRBJ1-5, the full variable domain reads DAGVTQSPTHLIKTRGQQVTLRCSPKSGHDTVSWYQQALGQGPQFIFQYYEEEERQRGNFPDRFSGHQFPNYSSELNVNALLLGDSALYLCASSLEGGGNQPQHFGDGTRLSIL.

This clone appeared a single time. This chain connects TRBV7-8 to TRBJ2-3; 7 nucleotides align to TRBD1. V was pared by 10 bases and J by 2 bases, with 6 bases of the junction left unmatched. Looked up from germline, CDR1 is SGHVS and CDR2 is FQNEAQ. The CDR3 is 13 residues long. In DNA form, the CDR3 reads TGTGCCACGGGGACAGATTACACAGATACGCAGTATTTT. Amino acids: CATGTDYTDTQYF.

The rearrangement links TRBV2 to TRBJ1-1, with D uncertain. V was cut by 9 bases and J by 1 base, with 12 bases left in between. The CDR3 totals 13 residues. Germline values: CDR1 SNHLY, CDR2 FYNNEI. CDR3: CASGEDPNTEAFF. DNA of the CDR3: TGTGCCAGTGGGGAGGACCCGAACACTGAAGCTTTCTTT.

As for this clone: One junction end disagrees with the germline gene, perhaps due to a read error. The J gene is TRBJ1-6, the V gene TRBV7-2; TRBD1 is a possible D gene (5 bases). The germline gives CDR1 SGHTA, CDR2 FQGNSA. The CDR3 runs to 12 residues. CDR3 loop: CASTLTGPSLYF. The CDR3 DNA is TGTGCCAGCACTCTAACGGGACCGTCGTTGTACTTT.

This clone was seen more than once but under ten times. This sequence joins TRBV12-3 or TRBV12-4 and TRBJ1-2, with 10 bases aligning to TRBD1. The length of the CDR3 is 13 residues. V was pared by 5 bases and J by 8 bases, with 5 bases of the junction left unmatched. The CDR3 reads CASSSRQGAGYTF. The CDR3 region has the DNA TGTGCCAGCAGTAGTCGACAGGGGGCCGGCTACACCTTC.

DNA for the CDR3: TGTGCCAGCAGTGCCTTGGGGGGACGAGATAATTCACCCCTCCACTTT. Its protein is CASSALGGRDNSPLHF. The chain carries TRBV6-1 and TRBJ1-6, with a tentative D call TRBD1 (5 bases). CDR1 and CDR2 (germline): MNHNS, SASEGT. This CDR3 has 16 amino acids. With 4 bases removed from V and 5 bases from J, the gap between germline ends came to 15 bases.

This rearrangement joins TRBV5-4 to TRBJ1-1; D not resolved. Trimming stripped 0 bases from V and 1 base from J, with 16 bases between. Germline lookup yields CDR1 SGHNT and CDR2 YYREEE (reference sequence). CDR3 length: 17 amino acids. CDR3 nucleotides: TGTGCCAGCAGCTTGGCCAGTCTGAGCCCTTCGAACACTGAAGCTTTCTTT. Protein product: CASSLASLSPSNTEAFF.

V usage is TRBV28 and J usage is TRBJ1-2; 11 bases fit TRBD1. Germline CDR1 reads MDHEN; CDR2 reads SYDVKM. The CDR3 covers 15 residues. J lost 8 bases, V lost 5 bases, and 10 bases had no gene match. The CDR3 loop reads CASSHTGTGGGGYTF. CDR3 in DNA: TGTGCCAGCAGTCATACCGGGACAGGGGGGGGAGGCTACACCTTC.

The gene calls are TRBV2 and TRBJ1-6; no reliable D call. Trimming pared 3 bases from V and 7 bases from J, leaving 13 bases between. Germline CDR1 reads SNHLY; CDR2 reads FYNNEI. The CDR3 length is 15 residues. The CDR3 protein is CASSENILLNSPLHF. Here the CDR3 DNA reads TGTGCCAGCAGTGAGAACATCCTCTTGAATTCACCCCTCCACTTT.